Included here is one TCR beta chain sequence, with context. Its antigen is not known. CDR1 is DFQATT and CDR2 is SNEGSKA in the germline V gene (reference sequence). The CDR3 covers 11 residues. With 1 base removed from V and 11 bases from J, the gap between germline ends came to 11 bases. Donors were Caucasian adults residing in Nashville, Tennessee, USA. CD45RA+ naive and CD45RA-negative memory subsets were separated from CD4+ cells. The sample is drawn from a study of shared clonotypes between healthy human individuals. The study, taken as a whole, reports: Genetic and exposure-history diversity was limited by the small donor number.

TCRdb's table, derived via immunoSEQ multiplex PCR, lists solely in-frame clones and lacks some. Of more than 2 million clones listed, 90% to 95% are singletons. This chain joins TRBV20-1 and TRBJ1-1, with D uncertain. The receptor was isolated from a man younger than 35 in good health. What was sequenced was naive CD4+ T cells sorted from blood. Documented subset: CD45RA+ positively selected. CDR3 in DNA: TGCAGTGCTAGAGTAGGGAATGGGGCTTTCTTT. It is translated as CSARVGNGAFF.